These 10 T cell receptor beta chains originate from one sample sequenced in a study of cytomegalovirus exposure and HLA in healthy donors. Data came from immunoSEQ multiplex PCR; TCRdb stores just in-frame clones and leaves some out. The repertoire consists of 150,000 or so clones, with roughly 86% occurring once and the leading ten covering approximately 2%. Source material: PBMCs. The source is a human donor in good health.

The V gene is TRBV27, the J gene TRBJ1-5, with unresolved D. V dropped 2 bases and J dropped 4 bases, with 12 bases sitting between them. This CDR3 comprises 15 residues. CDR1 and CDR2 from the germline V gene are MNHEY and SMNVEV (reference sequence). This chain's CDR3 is CASSLNSQPNQPQHF. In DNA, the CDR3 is TGTGCCAGCAGTTTAAATAGCCAACCGAATCAGCCCCAGCATTTT.

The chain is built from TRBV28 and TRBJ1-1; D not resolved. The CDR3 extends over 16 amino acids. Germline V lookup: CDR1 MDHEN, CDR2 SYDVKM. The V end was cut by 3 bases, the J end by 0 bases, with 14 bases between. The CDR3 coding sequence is TGTGCCAGCAGTTTGGGCCCGTGGCCCATGAACACTGAAGCTTTCTTT. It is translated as CASSLGPWPMNTEAFF.

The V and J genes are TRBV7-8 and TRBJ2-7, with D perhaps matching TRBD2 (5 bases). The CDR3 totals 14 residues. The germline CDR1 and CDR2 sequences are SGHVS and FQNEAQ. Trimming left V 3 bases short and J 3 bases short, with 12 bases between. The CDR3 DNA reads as TGTGCCAGCAGCTTTAGCGAGAAAGACTACGAGCAGTACTTC. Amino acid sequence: CASSFSEKDYEQYF.

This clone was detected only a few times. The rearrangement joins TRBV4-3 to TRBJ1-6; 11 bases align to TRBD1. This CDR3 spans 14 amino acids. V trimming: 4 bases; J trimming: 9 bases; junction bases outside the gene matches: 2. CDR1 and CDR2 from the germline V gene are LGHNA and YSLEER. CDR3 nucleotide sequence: TGCGCCAGCAGCCCTGGACAGGGGGCTTCACCCCTCCACTTT. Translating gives CASSPGQGASPLHF.

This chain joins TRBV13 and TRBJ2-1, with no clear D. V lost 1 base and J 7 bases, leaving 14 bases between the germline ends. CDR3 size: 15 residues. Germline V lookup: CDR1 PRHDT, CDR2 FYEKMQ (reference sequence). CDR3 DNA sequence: TGTGCCAGCAGCTTAGTGCGGAAACCTCAGAATGAGCAGTTCTTC. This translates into CASSLVRKPQNEQFF.

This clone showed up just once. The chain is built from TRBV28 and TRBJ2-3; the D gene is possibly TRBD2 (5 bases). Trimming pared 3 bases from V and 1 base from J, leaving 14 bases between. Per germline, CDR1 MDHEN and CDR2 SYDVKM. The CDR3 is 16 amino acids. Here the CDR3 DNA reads TGTGCCAGCAGTTTTCGTTACCTGGGAGGCACAGATACGCAGTATTTT. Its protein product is CASSFRYLGGTDTQYF.

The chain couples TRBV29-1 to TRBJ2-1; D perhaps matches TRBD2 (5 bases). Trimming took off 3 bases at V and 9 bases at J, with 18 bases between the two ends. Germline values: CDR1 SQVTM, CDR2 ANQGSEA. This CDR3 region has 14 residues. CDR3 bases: TGCAGCGTTGATGGCCTATACGACCGGGGTGAGCAGTTCTTC. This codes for CSVDGLYDRGEQFF.

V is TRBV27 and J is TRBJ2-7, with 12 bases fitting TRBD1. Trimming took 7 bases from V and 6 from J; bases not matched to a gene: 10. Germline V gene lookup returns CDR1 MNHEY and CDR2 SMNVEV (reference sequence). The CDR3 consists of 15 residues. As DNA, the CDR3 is TGTGCCAGCAAATTGGGGGACAGGGGGCATCGCGAGCAGTACTTC. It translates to CASKLGDRGHREQYF.

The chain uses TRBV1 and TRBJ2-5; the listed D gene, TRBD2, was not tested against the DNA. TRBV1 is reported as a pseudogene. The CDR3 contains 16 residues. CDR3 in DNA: TGCACCAGCAACGATTTCCGGGACTTTAGCCAAGAGACCCAGTACTTC. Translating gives CTSNDFRDFSQETQYF.

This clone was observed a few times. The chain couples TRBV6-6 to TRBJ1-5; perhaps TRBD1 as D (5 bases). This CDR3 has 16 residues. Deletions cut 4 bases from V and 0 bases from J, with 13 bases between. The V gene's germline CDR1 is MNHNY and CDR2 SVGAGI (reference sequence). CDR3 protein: CASSLRGTSSNQPQHF. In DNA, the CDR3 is TGTGCCAGCAGTTTACGTGGGACTAGTAGCAATCAGCCCCAGCATTTT.